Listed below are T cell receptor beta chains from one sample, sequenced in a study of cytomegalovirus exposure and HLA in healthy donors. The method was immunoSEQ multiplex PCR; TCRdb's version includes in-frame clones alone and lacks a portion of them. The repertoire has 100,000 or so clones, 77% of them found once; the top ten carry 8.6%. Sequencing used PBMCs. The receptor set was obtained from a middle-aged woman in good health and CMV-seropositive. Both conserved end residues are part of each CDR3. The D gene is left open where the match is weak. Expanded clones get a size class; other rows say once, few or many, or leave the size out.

TGCGCCAGCAGCGTCCAGACTAGCGGGAACGGGGAGACCCAGTACTTC CASSVQTSGNGETQYF NA TRBJ2-5 TRBD2 TRBV5-1
TGTGCCAGCTCCCAAGAACAGGGGCCCTCTGGAAACACCATATATTTT CASSQEQGPSGNTIYF NA TRBJ1-3 TRBD1 TRBV18
TGTGCCAGCTCGTACTCCGGGACCTACAATGAGCAGTTCTTC CASSYSGTYNEQFF few TRBJ2-1 NA TRBV18
TGTGCCAGCAGTGACGGTTACACCGGGGAGCTGTTTTTT CASSDGYTGELFF NA TRBJ2-2 NA TRBV2
TGTGCCAGCATGACACTAGCAGATACGCAGTATTTT CASMTLADTQYF NA TRBJ2-3 NA TRBV2
TGCGCCAGCAGTGATGAAAACAGGGGCTCCTACAATGAGCAGTTCTTC CASSDENRGSYNEQFF NA TRBJ2-1 TRBD1 TRBV10-2
TGTGCCAGCTCACCAGCCCCCAGGCATGGCTACACCTTC CASSPAPRHGYTF NA TRBJ1-2 NA TRBV18
TGTGCCAGCAGCGCCAGGACAGGGGGCATCGCCGGGGAGCTGTTTTTT CASSARTGGIAGELFF few TRBJ2-2 TRBD1 TRBV9
TGTGCCAGCAGTTACGGACAGGGTCGACTCACAGATACGCAGTATTTT CASSYGQGRLTDTQYF NA TRBJ2-3 TRBD1 TRBV6-6
TGCGCCAGCAGCTTTATTTCCGGGGAGGCCGCCTACAATGAGCAGTTCTTC CASSFISGEAAYNEQFF few TRBJ2-1 NA TRBV5-1
TGTGCCAGCAGCGAGCGCCTGGACAGGGGTGTTACACCCCTCCACTTT CASSERLDRGVTPLHF NA TRBJ1-6 TRBD1 TRBV9
TGTGCCAGCAGCTTAGTTGTGAGACAGCGCACCTACGAGCAGTACTTC CASSLVVRQRTYEQYF NA TRBJ2-7 NA TRBV11-2
TGTGCCAGCAGCCGCAGGACCGGGAGCTCTGGAAACACCATATATTTT CASSRRTGSSGNTIYF NA TRBJ1-3 NA TRBV5-4
TGCGCCAGCAGCTTGGGGGACACCCAATGGACCCAGTACTTC CASSLGDTQWTQYF NA TRBJ2-5 NA TRBV5-1
TGTGCCAGTAGTATGGGCTACGAATCCTACGAGCAGTACTTC CASSMGYESYEQYF NA TRBJ2-7 NA TRBV19
TGTGCCAGCAGCTTGTACGGGGAAGAGACCCAGTACTTC CASSLYGEETQYF NA TRBJ2-5 NA TRBV11-3
TGTGCCAGCAGCTGGGGGACAGGCCCATCGCCCCAGCATTTT CASSWGTGPSPQHF few TRBJ1-5 TRBD1 TRBV7-9
TGTGCCAGCAGAGTGACAGGGACGAACTCCTACGAGCAGTACTTC CASRVTGTNSYEQYF NA TRBJ2-7 TRBD1 TRBV2
TGTGCCAGCAGCCATGTACAGGGGGCAGACAATCAGCCCCAGCATTTT CASSHVQGADNQPQHF NA TRBJ1-5 TRBD1 TRBV5-5
TGTGCCAGCAGCACCCGGGACAGGGGGCTGAGTACTGAAGCTTTCTTT CASSTRDRGLSTEAFF NA TRBJ1-1 TRBD1 TRBV7-9
TGTGCCAGCTCAGAGGGAAGGACAGGGGGCGCCGAGCAGTACTTC CASSEGRTGGAEQYF NA TRBJ2-7 TRBD1 TRBV18
TGTGCCAGCACCCCCGGCGAGGGAAGCTATGGCTACACCTTC CASTPGEGSYGYTF NA TRBJ1-2 NA TRBV6-4
TGTGCCAGCAGCTGGGCCAGCGGGGGGGCAGGATTCGAGCAGTTCTTC CASSWASGGAGFEQFF NA TRBJ2-1 TRBD2 TRBV11-2
TGTGCCAGCAGCCAAGTGGGCTTAACAGATACGCAGTATTTT CASSQVGLTDTQYF few TRBJ2-3 NA TRBV4-2
TGTGCCAGCAGCTTCCCCTGGCGAGGGGGCACTGAAGCTTTCTTT CASSFPWRGGTEAFF NA TRBJ1-1 NA TRBV9
TGCGCCAGCAGCACCCGGACAGGGCCTTTTGCGCAGTACTTC CASSTRTGPFAQYF NA TRBJ2-7 TRBD1 TRBV5-1
TGTGCCAGCAGCGTAGGACAGGGCCCAAGCTCCTACAATGAGCAGTTCTTC CASSVGQGPSSYNEQFF NA TRBJ2-1 TRBD1 TRBV9
TGTGCCAGCAGTTACCTCCCGGGGGGTGGCGACGAGCAGTACTTC CASSYLPGGGDEQYF few TRBJ2-7 TRBD2 TRBV6-5
TGTGCCAGCAGCTTAGCGGACAGGGACCTGAACACTGAAGCTTTCTTT CASSLADRDLNTEAFF few TRBJ1-1 TRBD1 TRBV7-6
TGTGCCACCAGCAGGGGGGCGGGCTACGAGCAGTACTTC CATSRGAGYEQYF few TRBJ2-7 NA TRBV15
TGTGCCAGCAGCTTGGTAGGGCTAGCGGGAGGGGGGGAGCAGTTCTTC CASSLVGLAGGGEQFF NA TRBJ2-1 TRBD2 TRBV5-4
TGTGCTAGCAGCTTATTTAGTACGGGCAGGGGCGGAAACAATGAGCAGTTCTTC CASSLFSTGRGGNNEQFF NA TRBJ2-1 NA TRBV7-7
TGTGCCAGCAGTGATCCGGGTACCTATGGCTACACCTTC CASSDPGTYGYTF once TRBJ1-2 NA TRBV6-1
TGTGCCAGCAGCTACGGACTAGCGGGGGGGCGAAATGAGCAGTTCTTC CASSYGLAGGRNEQFF NA TRBJ2-1 TRBD2 TRBV11-2
TGTGCCAGCAGCCTTTACAGGGAACCTTATGGCTACACCTTC CASSLYREPYGYTF NA TRBJ1-2 NA TRBV5-6